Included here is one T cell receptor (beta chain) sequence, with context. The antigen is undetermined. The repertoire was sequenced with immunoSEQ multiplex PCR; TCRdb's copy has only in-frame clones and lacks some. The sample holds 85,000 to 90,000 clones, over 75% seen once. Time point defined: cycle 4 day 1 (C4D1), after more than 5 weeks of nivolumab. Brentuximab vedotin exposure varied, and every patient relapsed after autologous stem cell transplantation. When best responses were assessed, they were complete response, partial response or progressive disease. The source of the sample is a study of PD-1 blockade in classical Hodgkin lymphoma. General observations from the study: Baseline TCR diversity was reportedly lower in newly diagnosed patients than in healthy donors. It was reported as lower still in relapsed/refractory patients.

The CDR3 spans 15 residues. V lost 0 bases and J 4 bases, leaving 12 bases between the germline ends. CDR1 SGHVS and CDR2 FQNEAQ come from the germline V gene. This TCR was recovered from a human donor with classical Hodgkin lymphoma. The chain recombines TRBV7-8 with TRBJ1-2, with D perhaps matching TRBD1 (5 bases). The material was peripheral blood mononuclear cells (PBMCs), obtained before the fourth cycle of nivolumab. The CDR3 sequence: CASSLALTGSYGYTF. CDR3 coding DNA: TGTGCCAGCAGCTTAGCGCTAACAGGCTCCTATGGCTACACCTTC.